A single sample gave rise to the 22 T cell receptor beta chains below, sequenced in a study of patients and donors after allogeneic stem cell transplantation. TCRdb reprocessed the RT-PCR reads with MiXCR, giving one entry per CDR3 protein. The sample has some 230,000 distinct CDR3 sequences, 11% to 15% seen once. Sequencing was carried out using blood, either unsorted or a sorted T cell fraction (not recorded which). The receptors here all came from a human donor who was either an allogeneic HSCT recipient or a stem cell or donor lymphocyte infusion donor (not recorded which). It is not recorded whose cells these are; they may come from a transplant donor.

This clonotype has only a few counts. This sequence joins TRBV7-8 and TRBJ2-1; 7 bases agree with TRBD1. The length of the CDR3 is 13 residues. With V trimmed by 5 bases and J by 10 bases, 8 bases remained unmatched. Germline CDR1 and CDR2: SGHVS and FQNEAQ. Here the CDR3 DNA reads TGTGCCAGCAGCGCGACAGGGTCTTGGGAGCAGTTCTTC. Translated, it gives CASSATGSWEQFF.

This clonotype was picked up many times. The genes are TRBV15 and TRBJ2-5, with a tentative D call TRBD1 (6 bases). Germline V gene data show CDR1 as LNHNV and CDR2 as YYDKDF (reference sequence). The CDR3 has 14 residues. V lost 1 base and J lost 5, with 11 bases in between. CDR3 sequence (DNA): TGTGCCACCAGCAGAGCCCACAGGGAGGAGACCCAGTACTTC. Its protein is CATSRAHREETQYF.

This clonotype was recorded many times. Here the CDR3 DNA reads TGTGCCAGCAGTTTAGACAGGGTGAACACCGGGGAGCTGTTTTTT. Its protein product is CASSLDRVNTGELFF. This chain joins TRBV28 and TRBJ2-2, with 7 bases lining up with TRBD1. Looked up from germline, CDR1 is MDHEN and CDR2 is SYDVKM. V lost 2 bases, J lost 1 base, and 1 base stayed unmatched. The CDR3 has 15 amino acids.

This chain connects TRBV5-6 to TRBJ2-3; 11 bases are shared with TRBD2. The CDR3 is made up of 15 amino acids. J lost 3 bases, V lost 2 bases, and 2 bases had no gene match. Germline CDR1 is SGHDT and CDR2 is YYEEEE. The CDR3 DNA reads as TGTGCCAGCAGCTTACTAGCGGGGGAGACAGATACGCAGTATTTT. It translates to CASSLLAGETDTQYF.

This clonotype was counted between two and nine times. The rearrangement uses TRBV21-1 and TRBJ1-6; TRBD1, the table's D call, was not compared with the DNA. TRBV21-1 is a pseudogene locus. The CDR3 is 15 amino acids. CDR3 coding DNA: TGTGCCAGCAGCCACAGGGGGTGTTATAATTCACCCCTCCACTTT. Translating gives CASSHRGCYNSPLHF.

The chain is built from TRBV15 and TRBJ2-2, with TRBD1 matching over 8 bases. The CDR3 extends over 15 amino acids. J was trimmed by 2 bases and V by 3 bases; bases with no gene match: 2. The germline V gene encodes CDR1 LNHNV and CDR2 YYDKDF (reference sequence). The CDR3 loop is CATSRSGGNTGELFF. The CDR3 region has the DNA TGTGCCACCAGCAGGTCAGGGGGCAACACCGGGGAGCTGTTTTTT. The variable domain in full, completed from reference TRBV15 and TRBJ2-2, reads DAMVIQNPRYQVTQFGKPVTLSCSQTLNHNVMYWYQQKSSQAPKLLFHYYDKDFNNEADTPDNFQSRRPNTSFCFLDIRSPGLGDTAMYLCATSRSGGNTGELFFGEGSRLTVL.

The V call is TRBV5-4, the J call TRBJ2-3; unclear D gene. The length of the CDR3 is 15 residues. Germline V lookup: CDR1 SGHNT, CDR2 YYREEE (reference sequence). V lost 0 bases and J 0 bases, leaving 8 bases between the germline ends. The CDR3 nucleotides are TGTGCCAGCAGCTTGGGGCAGGATAGCACAGATACGCAGTATTTT. Its protein product is CASSLGQDSTDTQYF.

The chain carries TRBV5-1 and TRBJ1-1, with 8 positions matching TRBD1. Per germline, CDR1 SGHRS and CDR2 YFSETQ. The trim removed 5 bases at V and 1 base at J, leaving 4 bases unmatched. The CDR3 extends over 14 amino acids. CDR3 DNA sequence: TGCGCCAGCAGTTCCGACAGGGGGAACACTGAAGCTTTCTTT. This codes for CASSSDRGNTEAFF.

This rearrangement joins TRBV5-1 to TRBJ2-6; D unresolved. Per the germline V gene, CDR1 is SGHRS and CDR2 is YFSETQ. Trimming shortened V by 2 bases and J by 1 base, and 4 bases separated the two germline ends. The CDR3 totals 14 residues. The DNA of the CDR3 is TGCGCCAGCAGCTTAGCTTCTGGGGCCAACGTCCTGACTTTC. Translated: CASSLASGANVLTF.

Only a few counts were recorded for this clonotype. The rearrangement joins TRBV19 to TRBJ2-1, with 8 bases lining up with TRBD2. Germline V gene data show CDR1 as LNHDA and CDR2 as SQIVND (reference sequence). The CDR3 covers 12 residues. V lost 5 bases and J lost 12; bases outside the gene matches: 6. DNA of the CDR3: TGTGCCAGTAGTGACGCGGGAGGATGGCAGTTCTTC. Protein sequence: CASSDAGGWQFF.

This chain links TRBV7-9 with TRBJ2-5, with TRBD2 matching over 8 bases. The CDR3 loop spans 16 amino acids. Unmatched junction bases numbered 7, after V lost 3 bases and J lost 1 base. Germline V CDR1 and CDR2: SEHNR, FQNEAQ (reference sequence). The CDR3 nucleotides are TGTGCCAGCAGCTTTTTCGGCGGGGGGCTCCAAGAGACCCAGTACTTC. This gives the protein CASSFFGGGLQETQYF.

The rearrangement links TRBV23-1 to TRBJ1-1; unclear D gene. TRBV23-1 is an ORF, and what it does is uncertain. The CDR3 is made up of 12 amino acids. V was cut by 5 bases and J by 5 bases, with 9 bases left in between. DNA for the CDR3: TGCGCCAGCAGTAACGATCGGACTGAAGCTTTCTTT. It is translated as CASSNDRTEAFF.

The chain employs TRBV20-1 and TRBJ1-1; D may be TRBD1 (6 bases). The V gene's germline CDR1 is DFQATT and CDR2 SNEGSKA (reference sequence). V was trimmed by 5 bases and J by 4 bases, leaving 17 bases between them. This CDR3 region has 14 residues. The CDR3 is CSAQKGPGVTEAFF. The CDR3 DNA sequence: TGCAGTGCTCAGAAGGGACCAGGGGTCACTGAAGCTTTCTTT.

This clonotype was picked up many times. The chain has TRBV2 and TRBJ2-6; the match to TRBD2 covers 12 bases. Germline CDR1 is SNHLY and CDR2 is FYNNEI. V shed 6 bases and J 1 base; nucleotides not matched to a gene: 4. This CDR3 region has 17 residues. CDR3 sequence: CASRALAGGSGANVLTF. CDR3 sequence (DNA): TGTGCCAGCAGGGCTCTAGCGGGAGGGTCTGGGGCCAACGTCCTGACTTTC.

This clonotype turned up a few times. The chain couples TRBV4-1 to TRBJ2-5, with D possibly TRBD1 on 6 matching bases. Between the trimmed V and J ends, which lost 0 bases and 2 bases, there was a span of 16 bases. The CDR3 has 17 amino acids. The germline CDR1 and CDR2 sequences are MGHRA and YSYEKL. The CDR3, as DNA: TGCGCCAGCAGCCAAGATCTAGCAGGGGCCAAACAAGAGACCCAGTACTTC. Encoded protein: CASSQDLAGAKQETQYF.

The chain carries TRBV5-1 and TRBJ1-6; D ambiguous. Trimming removed 1 base at V and 9 bases at J, with 11 bases between. CDR1 and CDR2 from the germline V gene are SGHRS and YFSETQ. The CDR3 is 14 residues long. This CDR3 is CASSLSGKGSPLHF. The CDR3, as DNA: TGCGCCAGCAGCTTGTCGGGGAAGGGTTCACCCCTCCACTTT.

This chain uses TRBV20-1 with TRBJ2-5, with 9 positions matching TRBD1. V lost 0 bases to trimming and J lost 5 bases; unmatched junction nucleotides: 7. Germline assignment: CDR1 DFQATT and CDR2 SNEGSKA (reference sequence). CDR3 size: 15 residues. This CDR3 is CSARDPGTGQETQYF. Written as DNA, the CDR3 is TGCAGTGCTAGAGACCCCGGGACAGGGCAGGAGACCCAGTACTTC.

V is TRBV1 and J is TRBJ2-4; TRBD2 is the table's D call and was not checked against the DNA. TRBV1 is a known pseudogene. This CDR3 is 18 amino acids long. The CDR3 DNA reads as TGCACCAGCAGCCACACTAGCGGGGGTACCCGTGCCAAAAACATTCAGTACTTC. Its translation: CTSSHTSGGTRAKNIQYF.

This clonotype was picked up many times. The chain carries TRBV4-3 and TRBJ1-1; 10 bases fit TRBD1. The CDR3 length is 12 residues. With V trimmed by 4 bases and J by 9 bases, 2 bases remained unmatched. Germline CDR1 LGHNA, CDR2 YSLEER. The chain's CDR3 is CASSPDRGQAFF. CDR3 nucleotides: TGCGCCAGCAGCCCTGACAGGGGGCAAGCTTTCTTT.

This clonotype was seen more than once but under ten times. The chain couples TRBV12-3 or TRBV12-4 to TRBJ2-1, with 9 bases matching TRBD2. With V trimmed by 4 bases and J by 12 bases, 13 bases remained unmatched. The CDR3 is 15 residues long. The CDR3 DNA reads as TGTGCCAGCAGTTCAACGGGACTAGCCGTTTTTGGGCAGTTCTTC. Translated, it gives CASSSTGLAVFGQFF.

The V and J genes are TRBV2 and TRBJ1-2; D is unresolved. V shed 3 bases and J shed 4 bases, with 6 bases lying between them. The CDR3 covers 12 residues. Per the germline V gene, CDR1 is SNHLY and CDR2 is FYNNEI. CDR3 bases: TGTGCCAGCAGTGATCTTGGCTATGGCTACACCTTC. Residues: CASSDLGYGYTF.

This clonotype came up a few times. This chain joins TRBV24-1 and TRBJ2-5; possible D gene TRBD1, 5 bases. Germline V lookup: CDR1 KGHDR, CDR2 SFDVKD. The CDR3 loop spans 14 amino acids. Between the trimmed V and J ends, which lost 4 bases and 5 bases, there was a span of 13 bases. CDR3 amino acids: CATSERNNRETQYF. CDR3 in DNA: TGTGCCACCAGTGAACGGAACAACAGGGAGACCCAGTACTTC.